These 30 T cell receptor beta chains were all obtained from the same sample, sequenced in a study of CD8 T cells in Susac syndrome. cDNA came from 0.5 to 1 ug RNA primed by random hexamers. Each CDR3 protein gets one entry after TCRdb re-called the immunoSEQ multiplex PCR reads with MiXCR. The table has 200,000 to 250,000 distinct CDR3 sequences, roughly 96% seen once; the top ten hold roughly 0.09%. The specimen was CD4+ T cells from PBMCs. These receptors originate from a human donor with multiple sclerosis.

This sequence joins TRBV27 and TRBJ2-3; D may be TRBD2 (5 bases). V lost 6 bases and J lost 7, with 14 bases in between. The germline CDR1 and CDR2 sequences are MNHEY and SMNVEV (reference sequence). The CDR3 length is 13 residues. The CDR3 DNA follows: TGTGCCAGCAGCTTAGAGGGAGCATATACGCAGTATTTT. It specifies CASSLEGAYTQYF.

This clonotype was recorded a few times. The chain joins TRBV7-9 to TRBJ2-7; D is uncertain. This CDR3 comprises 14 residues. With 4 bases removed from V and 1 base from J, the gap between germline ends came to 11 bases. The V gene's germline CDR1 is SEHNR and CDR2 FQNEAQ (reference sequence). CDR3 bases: TGTGCCAGCAGCTCAGGTCGAGGATCCTACGAGCAGTACTTC. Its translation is CASSSGRGSYEQYF.

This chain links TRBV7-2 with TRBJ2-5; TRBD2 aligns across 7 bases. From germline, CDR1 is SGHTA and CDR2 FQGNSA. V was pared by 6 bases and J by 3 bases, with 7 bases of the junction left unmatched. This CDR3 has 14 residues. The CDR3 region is CASSPLGREETQYF. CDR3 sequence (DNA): TGTGCCAGCAGTCCCCTAGGGAGGGAAGAGACCCAGTACTTC.

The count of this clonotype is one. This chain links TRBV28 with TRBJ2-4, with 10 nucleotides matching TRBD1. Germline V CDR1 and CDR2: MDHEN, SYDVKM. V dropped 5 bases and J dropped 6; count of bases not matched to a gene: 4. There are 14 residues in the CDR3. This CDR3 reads CASSKTGGGNIQYF. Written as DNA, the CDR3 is TGTGCCAGCAGTAAGACAGGGGGCGGAAACATTCAGTACTTC.

CDR3 sequence (DNA): TGCAGCGTGCGCGGACAGGGAGGTAACAACAATGAGCAGTTCTTC. It is translated as CSVRGQGGNNNEQFF. The V call is TRBV29-1, the J call TRBJ2-1, with 8 nucleotides matching TRBD1. The J segment lost 5 bases and the V segment lost 6 bases, leaving 12 bases of the junction unmatched. Germline V CDR1 and CDR2: SQVTM, ANQGSEA. This CDR3 comprises 15 residues.

This CDR3 reads CASSQGPATYEQYF. As DNA, the CDR3 is TGTGCCAGCAGCCAAGGTCCAGCTACCTACGAGCAGTACTTC. The rearrangement uses TRBV3-1 and TRBJ2-7; D unresolved. CDR1 LGHDT and CDR2 YNNKEL come from the germline V gene (reference sequence). This CDR3 has 14 amino acids. Trimming cost V 1 base and J 2 bases, with 9 bases left between them.

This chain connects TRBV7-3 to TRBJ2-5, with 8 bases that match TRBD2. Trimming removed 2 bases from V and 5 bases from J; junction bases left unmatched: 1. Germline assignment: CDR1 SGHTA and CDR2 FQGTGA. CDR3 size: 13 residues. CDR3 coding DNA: TGTGCCAGCAGCTTAGAGCGGGGGGAGACCCAGTACTTC. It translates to CASSLERGETQYF.

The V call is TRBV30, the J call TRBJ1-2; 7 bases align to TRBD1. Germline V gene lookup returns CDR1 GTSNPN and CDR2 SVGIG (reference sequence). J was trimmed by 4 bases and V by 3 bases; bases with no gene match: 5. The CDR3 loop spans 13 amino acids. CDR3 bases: TGTGCCTGGAGCGGACAGGCGGGCTATGGCTACACCTTC. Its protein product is CAWSGQAGYGYTF.

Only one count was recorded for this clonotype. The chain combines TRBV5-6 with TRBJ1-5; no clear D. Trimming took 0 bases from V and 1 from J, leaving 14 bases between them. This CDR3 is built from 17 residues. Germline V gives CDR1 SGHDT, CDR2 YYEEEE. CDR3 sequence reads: CASSLGQARLSNQPQHF. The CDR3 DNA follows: TGTGCCAGCAGCTTGGGTCAGGCCCGGCTGAGCAATCAGCCCCAGCATTTT.

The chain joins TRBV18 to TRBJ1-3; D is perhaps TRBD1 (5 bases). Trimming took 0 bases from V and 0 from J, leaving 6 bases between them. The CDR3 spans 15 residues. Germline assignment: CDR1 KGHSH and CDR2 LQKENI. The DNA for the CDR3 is TGTGCCAGCTCACCACCGGGGCCCTCTGGAAACACCATATATTTT. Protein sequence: CASSPPGPSGNTIYF. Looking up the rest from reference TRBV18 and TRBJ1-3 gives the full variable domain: NAGVMQNPRHLVRRRGQEARLRCSPMKGHSHVYWYRQLPEEGLKFMVYLQKENIIDESGMPKERFSAEFPKEGPSILRIQQVVRGDSAAYFCASSPPGPSGNTIYFGEGSWLTVV.

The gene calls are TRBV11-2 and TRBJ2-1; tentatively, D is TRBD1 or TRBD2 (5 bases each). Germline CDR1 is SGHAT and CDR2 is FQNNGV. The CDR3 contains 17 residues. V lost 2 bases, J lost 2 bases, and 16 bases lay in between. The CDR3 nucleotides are TGTGCCAGCAGCTTAACCCCAGGGAGCGGAACCTACAATGAGCAGTTCTTC. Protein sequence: CASSLTPGSGTYNEQFF.

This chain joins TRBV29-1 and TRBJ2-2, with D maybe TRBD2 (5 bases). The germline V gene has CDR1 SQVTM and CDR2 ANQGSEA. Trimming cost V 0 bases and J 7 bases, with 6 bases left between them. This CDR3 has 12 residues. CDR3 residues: CSVEDRGGELFF. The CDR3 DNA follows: TGCAGCGTTGAAGATCGGGGCGGGGAGCTGTTTTTT.

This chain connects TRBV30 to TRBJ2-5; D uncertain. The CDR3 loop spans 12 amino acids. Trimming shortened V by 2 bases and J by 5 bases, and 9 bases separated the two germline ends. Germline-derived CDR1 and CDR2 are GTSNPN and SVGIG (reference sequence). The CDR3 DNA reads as TGTGCCTGGAGTTCGGGTAGGGAGACCCAGTACTTC. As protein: CAWSSGRETQYF.

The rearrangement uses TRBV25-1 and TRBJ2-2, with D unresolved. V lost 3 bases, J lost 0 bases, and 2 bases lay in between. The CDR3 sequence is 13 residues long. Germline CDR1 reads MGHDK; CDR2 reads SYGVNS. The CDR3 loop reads CASSEANTGELFF. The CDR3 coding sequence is TGTGCCAGCAGTGAGGCGAACACCGGGGAGCTGTTTTTT. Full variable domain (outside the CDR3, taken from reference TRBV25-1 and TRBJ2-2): EADIYQTPRYLVIGTGKKITLECSQTMGHDKMYWYQQDPGMELHLIHYSYGVNSTEKGDLSSESTVSRIRTEHFPLTLESARPSHTSQYLCASSEANTGELFFGEGSRLTVL.

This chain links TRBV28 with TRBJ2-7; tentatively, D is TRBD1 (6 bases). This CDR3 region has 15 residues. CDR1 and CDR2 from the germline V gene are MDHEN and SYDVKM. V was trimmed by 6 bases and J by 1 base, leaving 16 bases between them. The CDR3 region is CASSPNRVSSYEQYF. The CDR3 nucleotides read TGTGCCAGCAGCCCCAACAGGGTTTCTTCCTACGAGCAGTACTTC. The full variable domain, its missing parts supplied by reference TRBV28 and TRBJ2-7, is DVKVTQSSRYLVKRTGEKVFLECVQDMDHENMFWYRQDPGLGLRLIYFSYDVKMKEKGDIPEGYSVSREKKERFSLILESASTNQTSMYLCASSPNRVSSYEQYFGPGTRLTVT.

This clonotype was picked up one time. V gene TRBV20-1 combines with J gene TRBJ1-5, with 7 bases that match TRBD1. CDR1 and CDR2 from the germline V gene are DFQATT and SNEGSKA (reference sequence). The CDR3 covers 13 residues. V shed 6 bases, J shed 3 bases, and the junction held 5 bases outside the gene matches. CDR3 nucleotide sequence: TGCAGTGCAGCAGGGGGATCCAATCAGCCCCAGCATTTT. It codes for CSAAGGSNQPQHF.

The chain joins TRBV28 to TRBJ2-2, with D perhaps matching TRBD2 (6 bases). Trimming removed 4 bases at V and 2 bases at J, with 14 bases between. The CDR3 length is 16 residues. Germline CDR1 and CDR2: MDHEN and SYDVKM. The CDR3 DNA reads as TGTGCCAGCAGTTATACGACTAGACTAAACACCGGGGAGCTGTTTTTT. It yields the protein CASSYTTRLNTGELFF.

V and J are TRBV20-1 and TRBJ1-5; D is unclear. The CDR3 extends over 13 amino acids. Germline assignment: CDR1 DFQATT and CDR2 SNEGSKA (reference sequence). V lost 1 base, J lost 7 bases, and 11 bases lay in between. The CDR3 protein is CSARGGVVQPQHF. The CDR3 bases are TGCAGTGCTAGAGGTGGGGTGGTGCAGCCCCAGCATTTT.

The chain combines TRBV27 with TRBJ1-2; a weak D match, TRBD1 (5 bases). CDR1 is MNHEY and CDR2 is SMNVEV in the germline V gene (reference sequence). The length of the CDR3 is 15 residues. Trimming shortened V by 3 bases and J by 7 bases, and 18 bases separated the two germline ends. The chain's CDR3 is CASSFRLGGKSGYTF. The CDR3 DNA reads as TGTGCCAGCAGTTTCCGCCTCGGGGGAAAGAGTGGCTACACCTTC.

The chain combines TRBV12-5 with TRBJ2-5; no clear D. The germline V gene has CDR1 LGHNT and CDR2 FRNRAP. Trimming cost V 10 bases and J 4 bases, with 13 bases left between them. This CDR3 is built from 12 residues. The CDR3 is CATSEWGETQYF. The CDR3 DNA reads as TGTGCTACCTCAGAGTGGGGAGAGACCCAGTACTTC.

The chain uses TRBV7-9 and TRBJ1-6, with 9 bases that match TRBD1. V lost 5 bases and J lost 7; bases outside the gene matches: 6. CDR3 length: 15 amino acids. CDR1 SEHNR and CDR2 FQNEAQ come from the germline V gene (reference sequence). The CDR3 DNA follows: TGTGCCAGCAGCAAGGGACAGGGTCCAAATTCACCCCTCCACTTT. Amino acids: CASSKGQGPNSPLHF. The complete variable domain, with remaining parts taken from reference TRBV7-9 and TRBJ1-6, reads DTGVSQNPRHKITKRGQNVTFRCDPISEHNRLYWYRQTLGQGPEFLTYFQNEAQLEKSRLLSDRFSAERPKGSFSTLEIQRTEQGDSAMYLCASSKGQGPNSPLHFGNGTRLTVT.

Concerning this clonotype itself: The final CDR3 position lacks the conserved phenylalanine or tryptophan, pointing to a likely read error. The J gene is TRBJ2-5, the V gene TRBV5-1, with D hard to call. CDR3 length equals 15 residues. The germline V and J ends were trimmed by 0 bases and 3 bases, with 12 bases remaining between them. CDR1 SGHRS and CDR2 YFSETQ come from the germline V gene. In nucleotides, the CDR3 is TGCGCCAGCAGCTTGGCCGAGGTCAGAAAAGAGACCCAGTACCTC. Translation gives CASSLAEVRKETQYL.

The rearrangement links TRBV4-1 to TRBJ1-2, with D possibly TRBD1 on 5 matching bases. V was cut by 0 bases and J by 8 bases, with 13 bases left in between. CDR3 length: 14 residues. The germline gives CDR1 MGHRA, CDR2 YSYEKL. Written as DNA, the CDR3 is TGCGCCAGCAGCCAAGATCCCAGGTGGGGGGGCTACACCTTC. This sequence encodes CASSQDPRWGGYTF.

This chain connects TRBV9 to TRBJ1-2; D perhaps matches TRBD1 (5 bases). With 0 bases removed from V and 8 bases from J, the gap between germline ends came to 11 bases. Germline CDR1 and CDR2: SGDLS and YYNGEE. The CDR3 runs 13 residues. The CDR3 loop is CASSVGGIWGYTF. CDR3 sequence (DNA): TGTGCCAGCAGCGTAGGGGGCATTTGGGGCTACACCTTC.

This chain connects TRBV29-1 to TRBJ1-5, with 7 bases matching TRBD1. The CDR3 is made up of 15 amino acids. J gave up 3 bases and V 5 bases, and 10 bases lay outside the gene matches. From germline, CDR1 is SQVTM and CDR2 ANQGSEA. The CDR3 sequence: CSVRGGLGINQPQHF. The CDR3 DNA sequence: TGCAGCGTTAGAGGGGGCTTGGGAATCAATCAGCCCCAGCATTTT.

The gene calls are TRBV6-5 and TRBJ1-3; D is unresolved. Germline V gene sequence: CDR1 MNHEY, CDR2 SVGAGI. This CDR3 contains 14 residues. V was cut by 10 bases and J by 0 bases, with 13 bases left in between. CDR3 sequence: CATSRSGSGNTIYF. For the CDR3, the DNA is TGTGCCACCTCCCGGTCGGGCTCTGGAAACACCATATATTTT.

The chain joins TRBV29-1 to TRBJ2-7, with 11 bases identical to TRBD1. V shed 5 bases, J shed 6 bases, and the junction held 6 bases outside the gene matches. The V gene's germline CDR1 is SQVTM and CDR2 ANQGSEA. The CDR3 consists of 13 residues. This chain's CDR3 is CSVWTGGTGEQYF. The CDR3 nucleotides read TGCAGCGTTTGGACAGGGGGCACGGGCGAGCAGTACTTC.

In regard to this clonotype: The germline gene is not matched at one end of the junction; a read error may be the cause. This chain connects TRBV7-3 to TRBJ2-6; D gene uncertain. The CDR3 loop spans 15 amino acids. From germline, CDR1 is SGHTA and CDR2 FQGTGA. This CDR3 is CASSLRSSGANVLTF. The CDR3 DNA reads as TGTGCCAGCAGTTTAAGGAGCTCTGGGGCCAACGTCCTGACTTTC.

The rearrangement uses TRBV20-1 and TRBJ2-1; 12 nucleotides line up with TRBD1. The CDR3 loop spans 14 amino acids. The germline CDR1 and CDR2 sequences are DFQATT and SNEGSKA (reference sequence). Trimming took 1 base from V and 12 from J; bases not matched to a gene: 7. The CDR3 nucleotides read TGCAGTGCTAGAGCCGGGACAGGGGGCTTGGGGCAGTTCTTC. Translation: CSARAGTGGLGQFF.

The CDR3 spells CSVLRQAGISGANVLTF. The DNA of the CDR3 is TGCAGCGTTCTTCGACAGGCCGGAATCTCTGGGGCCAACGTCCTGACTTTC. The rearrangement uses TRBV29-1 and TRBJ2-6; D is perhaps TRBD1 (6 bases). The CDR3 is made up of 17 amino acids. V was clipped by 5 bases and J by 0 bases, with 17 bases between them. The germline CDR1 and CDR2 sequences are SQVTM and ANQGSEA.